This TCR beta chain was documented in a study of identical twins. Study-wide findings and caveats: Out-of-frame alpha sequences common to twins exhibited an excess of low generation probability. Sequences that were beta out-of-frame showed weaker excess twin sharing. Possibly, invariant MAIT and iNKT cells partly confounded zero-insertion analyses.

A word on this clonotype: The antigen remains unidentified.

The CDR3 covers 17 residues. The V segment lost 3 bases and the J segment 0 bases; nucleotides outside the gene matches: 6. Carrying unique molecular identifiers, the cDNA also gained a universal primer site through template switching. TCRdb itself ran the 5' RACE reads through MiXCR, one entry per CDR3 protein. Among more than 1.5 million distinct CDR3 sequences listed, about 31% were seen once. This chain links TRBV12-3 or TRBV12-4 with TRBJ2-4; 9 bases are a match to TRBD2. The sequencing sample was made of cord blood. The sequence came from a newborn girl in good health. The CDR3 sequence is CASSLSGGGVAKNIQYF. In nucleotides, the CDR3 is TGTGCCAGCAGTTTGTCTGGCGGGGGGGTAGCCAAAAACATTCAGTACTTC.